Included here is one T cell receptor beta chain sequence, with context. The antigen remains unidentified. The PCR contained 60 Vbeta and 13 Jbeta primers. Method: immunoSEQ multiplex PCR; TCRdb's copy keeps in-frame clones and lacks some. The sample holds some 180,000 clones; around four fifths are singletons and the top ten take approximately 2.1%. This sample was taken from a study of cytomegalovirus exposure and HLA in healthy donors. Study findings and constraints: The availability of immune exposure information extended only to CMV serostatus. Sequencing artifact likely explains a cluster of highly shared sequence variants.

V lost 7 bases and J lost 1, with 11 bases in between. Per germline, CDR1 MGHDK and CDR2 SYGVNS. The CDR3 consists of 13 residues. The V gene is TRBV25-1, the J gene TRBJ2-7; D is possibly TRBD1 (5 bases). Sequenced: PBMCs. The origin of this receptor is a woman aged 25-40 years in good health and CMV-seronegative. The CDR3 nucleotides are TGTGCCAGCATCCCCAGGGATTCCTACGAGCAGTACTTC. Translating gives CASIPRDSYEQYF.